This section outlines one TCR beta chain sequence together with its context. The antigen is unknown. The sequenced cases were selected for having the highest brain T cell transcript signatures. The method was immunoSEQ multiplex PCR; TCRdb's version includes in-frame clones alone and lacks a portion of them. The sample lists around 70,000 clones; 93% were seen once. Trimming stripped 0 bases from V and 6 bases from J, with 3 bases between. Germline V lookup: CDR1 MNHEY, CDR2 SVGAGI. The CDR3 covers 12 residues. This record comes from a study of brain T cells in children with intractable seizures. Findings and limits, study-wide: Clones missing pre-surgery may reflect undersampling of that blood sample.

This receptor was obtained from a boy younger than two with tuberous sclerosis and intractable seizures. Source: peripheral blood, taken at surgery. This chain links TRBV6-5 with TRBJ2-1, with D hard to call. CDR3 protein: CASSYSGNEQFF. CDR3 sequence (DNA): TGTGCCAGCAGTTACTCGGGCAATGAGCAGTTCTTC.